Below are 17 T cell receptor beta chains sequenced from a single sample in a study of Graves' ophthalmopathy and Graves' hyperthyroidism. The study amplified TCR beta CDR3 regions using RNA transcripts. After a first-round RT-PCR with HTBI primers, a second-round multiplex PCR was run. TCRdb used MiXCR to reprocess the multiplex PCR reads, holding one entry per CDR3 protein. The sample holds approximately 480,000 distinct CDR3 sequences; 13% to 15% are singletons and the top ten take more than 8.5%. Sequencing was carried out using blood. The source is a woman younger than 45 with Graves' ophthalmopathy.

In this sample, this clonotype turned up a few times. The chain is built from TRBV2 and TRBJ2-5, with 8 bases fitting TRBD1. CDR3 length equals 22 residues. V trimming: 0 bases; J trimming: 4 bases; junction bases outside the gene matches: 25. CDR1 is SNHLY and CDR2 is FYNNEI in the germline V gene. CDR3 region: CASSEALWFRWTGRYEGETQYF. The CDR3 nucleotides read TGTGCCAGCAGTGAAGCGCTTTGGTTTCGGTGGACAGGGCGTTACGAAGGAGAGACCCAGTACTTC.

This clonotype was observed at least ten times. The rearrangement links TRBV20-1 to TRBJ2-4; no reliable D call. Germline-derived CDR1 and CDR2 are DFQATT and SNEGSKA (reference sequence). The CDR3 sequence is 10 residues long. The germline V and J ends were trimmed by 6 bases and 5 bases, with 5 bases remaining between them. The CDR3 sequence: CSALENIQYF. CDR3 DNA sequence: TGCAGTGCCCTAGAAAACATTCAGTACTTC.

In its sample, this clonotype was seen many times. The chain carries TRBV11-1 and TRBJ1-2; the D gene is possibly TRBD1 (6 bases). The CDR3 totals 17 residues. V was clipped by 0 bases and J by 7 bases, with 21 bases between them. Germline V gene data show CDR1 as SGHAT and CDR2 as FQDESV (reference sequence). The DNA of the CDR3 is TGTGCCAGCAGCTTAGCGAGCGTGGTGTCAGGGGCGCGTGGCTACACCTTC. Translated: CASSLASVVSGARGYTF.

This clonotype showed up many times. This chain connects TRBV30 to TRBJ1-2, with unresolved D. Trimming pared 5 bases from V and 0 bases from J, leaving 4 bases between. The CDR3 has 11 amino acids. The germline V gene encodes CDR1 GTSNPN and CDR2 SVGIG (reference sequence). The CDR3 bases are TGTGCCTGGGGCACTAACTATGGCTACACCTTC. Amino acids: CAWGTNYGYTF.

In its sample, this clonotype was seen many times. The rearrangement joins TRBV4-2 to TRBJ1-1, with 9 bases lining up with TRBD1. The V gene end was trimmed by 0 bases and the J gene end by 8 bases; junction bases not matched to a gene: 13. The germline V gene has CDR1 LGHNA and CDR2 YNFKEQ. The CDR3 spans 17 residues. The CDR3 nucleotides are TGTGCCAGCAGCCAAGAAGTCAGGTACAGGGGGCAATTCGAAGCTTTCTTT. It codes for CASSQEVRYRGQFEAFF.

In this sample, this clonotype turned up many times. The chain has TRBV6-1 and TRBJ2-3; TRBD2 agrees at 7 bases. From germline, CDR1 is MNHNS and CDR2 SASEGT. V shed 2 bases and J 0 bases; nucleotides not matched to a gene: 5. This CDR3 has 16 residues. CDR3 protein: CASSEMTSLSTDTQYF. DNA for the CDR3: TGTGCCAGCAGTGAAATGACTAGCCTTAGCACAGATACGCAGTATTTT.

In this sample, this clonotype turned up many times. The chain recombines TRBV20-1 with TRBJ2-7; TRBD1 agrees at 9 bases. CDR1 is DFQATT and CDR2 is SNEGSKA in the germline V gene (reference sequence). J gave up 3 bases and V 5 bases, and 5 bases lay outside the gene matches. This CDR3 comprises 13 residues. In nucleotides, the CDR3 is TGCAGTGCTGCCGGGACAGGGAACTACGAGCAGTACTTC. Protein: CSAAGTGNYEQYF.

This clonotype was counted at least ten times. CDR3 bases: TGTGCCAGCAGCTTAGTTCATGGCTACACCTTC. It codes for CASSLVHGYTF. This chain joins TRBV5-6 and TRBJ1-2; unclear D gene. V lost 2 bases, J lost 6 bases, and 5 bases lay in between. The CDR3 is 11 amino acids. The germline V gene encodes CDR1 SGHDT and CDR2 YYEEEE.

The V and J genes are TRBV30 and TRBJ2-2; possibly TRBD2 for D (5 bases). The germline V and J ends were trimmed by 0 bases and 5 bases, with 13 bases remaining between them. CDR1 is GTSNPN and CDR2 is SVGIG in the germline V gene (reference sequence). The CDR3 runs to 15 residues. CDR3 loop: CAWSVLERDTGELFF. Here the CDR3 DNA reads TGTGCCTGGAGTGTTCTTGAGAGGGATACCGGGGAGCTGTTTTTT.

This clonotype was detected many times. This chain uses TRBV7-3 with TRBJ2-5, with a possible D match to TRBD2 (6 bases). Germline V lookup: CDR1 SGHTA, CDR2 FQGTGA. Trimming removed 0 bases from V and 4 bases from J, with 12 bases in between. CDR3 length equals 15 residues. This CDR3 reads CASSLTWGVRETQYF. CDR3 sequence (DNA): TGTGCCAGCAGCTTAACGTGGGGGGTCCGAGAGACCCAGTACTTC.

The chain joins TRBV30 to TRBJ2-2, with 9 positions matching TRBD1. CDR1 is GTSNPN and CDR2 is SVGIG in the germline V gene (reference sequence). After removal of 5 bases from V and 7 bases from J, the junction contained 11 bases not matched to a gene. The CDR3 runs to 15 residues. CDR3 amino acids: CAWRRRTGEGGELFF. CDR3 coding DNA: TGTGCCTGGCGCCGCAGGACAGGGGAAGGCGGGGAGCTGTTTTTT.

The table lists this clonotype with many counts. This is likely a read error, given that the CDR3 carries no conserved phenylalanine or tryptophan at its end. The limits of the CDR3 on the DNA are not certain, so only TCRdb's listed CDR3 is given. This chain connects TRBV13 to TRBJ2-7; TRBD2 is taken as the D call from the table, unchecked against the DNA. CDR1 is PRHDT, CDR2 FYEKMQ, per germline (reference sequence). The CDR3 is 14 amino acids in total, end residues counted. The CDR3 loop reads CASSRGTSGAETHL.

This clonotype was counted many times. The V and J genes are TRBV29-1 and TRBJ2-5; D could derive from TRBD1 or TRBD2 (5 bases each). The CDR3 has 14 amino acids. Between the trimmed V and J ends, which lost 1 base and 7 bases, there was a span of 16 bases. Germline V CDR1 and CDR2: SQVTM, ANQGSEA. The CDR3 bases are TGCAGCGTTGAAGTAGGGACGGAGGCTTGGACCCAGTACTTC. Encoded protein: CSVEVGTEAWTQYF.

This clonotype showed up many times. V usage is TRBV13 and J usage is TRBJ1-3; 7 bases line up with TRBD1. There are 14 residues in the CDR3. Losses at the gene ends were 5 bases for V and 2 bases for J; bases not matched to a gene: 3. CDR1 PRHDT and CDR2 FYEKMQ come from the germline V gene (reference sequence). Here the CDR3 DNA reads TGTGCCAGCAGCCACGACAGGGCTGGAAACACCATATATTTT. Amino acid sequence: CASSHDRAGNTIYF.

The V and J genes are TRBV5-1 and TRBJ1-1; 7 bases align to TRBD1. The germline CDR1 and CDR2 sequences are SGHRS and YFSETQ. The CDR3 is 17 amino acids. The trim removed 0 bases at V and 0 bases at J, leaving 8 bases unmatched. This CDR3 is CASSLARGGFMNTEAFF. DNA of the CDR3: TGCGCCAGCAGCTTGGCCAGGGGGGGATTCATGAACACTGAAGCTTTCTTT.

This clonotype was seen more than once but under ten times. V is TRBV6-5 and J is TRBJ1-6; a weak D match, TRBD1 (5 bases). This CDR3 has 13 residues. From germline, CDR1 is MNHEY and CDR2 SVGAGI. The ends were cut back, 7 bases at V and 8 bases at J, with 12 bases in the middle. The CDR3 protein is CASMERGYSPLHF. CDR3 bases: TGTGCCAGCATGGAGAGGGGATATTCACCCCTCCACTTT.

The chain has TRBV30 and TRBJ1-5; perhaps TRBD1 as D (6 bases). CDR1 is GTSNPN and CDR2 is SVGIG in the germline V gene (reference sequence). The CDR3 length is 13 residues. Trimming took 1 base from V and 6 from J, leaving 10 bases between them. The CDR3 region is CAWSEQGFQPQHF. CDR3 DNA sequence: TGTGCCTGGAGTGAACAGGGCTTTCAGCCCCAGCATTTT.